Listed below are T cell receptor beta chains from one sample, sequenced in a study of OX40 agonist ivuxolimab in advanced cancers. The data were produced by immunoSEQ multiplex PCR, yet TCRdb's version contains in-frame clones alone and is incomplete. The sample records roughly 70,000 clones, 80% to 90% being singletons. Sample: CD4+ or CD8+ T cells sorted from blood, taken in a trial of the OX40 agonist ivuxolimab. The receptors here all came from an adult with an advanced solid tumor such as melanoma, head and neck, liver or kidney cancer. Each CDR3 is given with its conserved first and last residue. The D gene is left open where the match is weak. Size is omitted from some rows. Given values are once, few, many or a class for expanded clones.

size | D | J | V | DNA | CDR3
. | TRBD1 | TRBJ2-5 | TRBV27 | TGTGCCAGCAGCAGACAGGGGGGCGGAGCAGAGACCCAGTACTTC | CASSRQGGGAETQYF
. | . | TRBJ1-5 | TRBV5-8 | TGTGCCAGCAGCTTGGGGGGACGGACTGATCAGCCCCAGCATTTT | CASSLGGRTDQPQHF
. | TRBD2 | TRBJ2-5 | TRBV5-4 | TGTGCCAGCAGCATTAGCGGGGGCACGCCGAGAGAGACCCAGTACTTC | CASSISGGTPRETQYF
once | . | TRBJ1-2 | TRBV9 | TGTGCCAGCAGCGTAGAGGTTTCAGGGAACTATGGCTACACCTTC | CASSVEVSGNYGYTF
. | TRBD2 | TRBJ2-1 | TRBV11-3 | TGTGCCAGCAGCTTACGCACTAGCGTAGCCTACAATGAGCAGTTCTTC | CASSLRTSVAYNEQFF
. | . | TRBJ2-7 | TRBV7-9 | TGTGCCAGCAGCTTATTCTACGAGCAGTACTTC | CASSLFYEQYF
. | . | TRBJ1-5 | TRBV5-1 | TGCGCCAGCAGCCCGGGGCTGAATAGCAATCAGCCCCAGCATTTT | CASSPGLNSNQPQHF
few | . | TRBJ1-6 | TRBV27 | TGTGCCAGCAGTTTATCTCATACCCCATCACCCCTCCACTTT | CASSLSHTPSPLHF
few | TRBD1 | TRBJ2-3 | TRBV4-1 | TGCGCCAGCAGCCAAGACCCGGACAGGGCCACAGATACGCAGTATTTT | CASSQDPDRATDTQYF
once | . | TRBJ2-7 | TRBV5-5 | TGTGCCAGCAGCTCGCTCGGCGGCGAGCAGTACTTC | CASSSLGGEQYF
. | . | TRBJ2-5 | TRBV5-4 | TGTGCCAGCAGCGCATTTCTTCATACGGAGACCCAGTACTTC | CASSAFLHTETQYF
once | TRBD1 | TRBJ2-2 | TRBV7-6 | TGTGCCAGCAGCTTAAGGGGGACAGGGGACACCGGGGAGCTGTTTTTT | CASSLRGTGDTGELFF
. | . | TRBJ2-2 | TRBV11-1 | TGTGCCAGCAGTCGTAATCCTAGAATCACCGGGGAGCTGTTTTTT | CASSRNPRITGELFF
. | TRBD1 | TRBJ1-2 | TRBV19 | TGTGCCAGTAGTATACGCAACCAGGACAGGGACAACTATGGCTACACCTTC | CASSIRNQDRDNYGYTF
. | TRBD1 | TRBJ2-2 | TRBV27 | TGTGCCAGCAGTTTATCCCCCACGGGACAGGGGTCGGCCGGGGAGCTGTTTTTT | CASSLSPTGQGSAGELFF
once | . | TRBJ1-1 | TRBV5-1 | TGCGCCAGCAGCTTTAATGGCATCGTGACTGAAGCTTTCTTT | CASSFNGIVTEAFF
few | TRBD1 | TRBJ2-5 | TRBV5-1 | TGCGCCAGCAGCTTGCAGGGGGACCAAGAGACCCAGTACTTC | CASSLQGDQETQYF
. | TRBD2 | TRBJ2-5 | TRBV5-4 | TGTGCCAGCACCTCAGCCGGGAGGGAGATCCAAGAGACCCAGTACTTC | CASTSAGREIQETQYF
. | . | TRBJ1-1 | TRBV7-8 | TGTGCCAGCAGCACGCGGGAAACAAACACTGAAGCTTTCTTT | CASSTRETNTEAFF
. | . | TRBJ2-7 | TRBV5-1 | TGCGCCAGCAGCTTGGGAGGGCGAGGGAACTCATCCTACGAGCAGTACTTC | CASSLGGRGNSSYEQYF
. | . | TRBJ1-3 | TRBV25-1 | TGTGCCAGCAGTGAAATTAGGGGGGACTTCTCTGGAAACACCATATATTTT | CASSEIRGDFSGNTIYF
. | . | TRBJ1-2 | TRBV30 | TGTGCCTGGTGGAGAGGGAATGGCTACACCTTC | CAWWRGNGYTF
. | TRBD1 | TRBJ2-7 | TRBV7-2 | TGTGCCAGCAGCTTCGGACAGGGTGGGTCCTACGAGCAGTACTTC | CASSFGQGGSYEQYF
. | TRBD1 | TRBJ1-1 | TRBV18 | TGTGCCAGCTCACGCCCAGGGGGCACTGAAGCTTTCTTT | CASSRPGGTEAFF
few | . | TRBJ2-7 | TRBV10-2 | TGCGCCAGCAGTGAAAAGGGCCTCTACTACGAGCAGTACTTC | CASSEKGLYYEQYF
. | . | TRBJ2-5 | TRBV7-9 | TGTGCCAGCAGCCTACCGCCGGGTCACGAAGAGACCCAGTACTTC | CASSLPPGHEETQYF
. | . | TRBJ2-5 | TRBV19 | TGTGCCAGTAGTATAGAGGGAACCGGTGAGACCCAGTACTTC | CASSIEGTGETQYF
few | . | TRBJ1-1 | TRBV19 | TGTGCCAGTAGTTCCACGAGCACTGAAGCTTTCTTT | CASSSTSTEAFF
few | TRBD2 | TRBJ2-5 | TRBV11-2 | TGTGCCAGCAGGGGACTAGCGGGTAAAGAGACCCAGTACTTC | CASRGLAGKETQYF
once | TRBD2 | TRBJ2-7 | TRBV6-5 | TGTGCCAGCAGTTATAGCGCTAGCGGGGTGTACGAGCAGTACTTC | CASSYSASGVYEQYF
. | . | TRBJ2-5 | TRBV6-1 | TGTGCCAGCAGTGACACAAAGTTTTTAACAGTGGAGACCCAGTACTTC | CASSDTKFLTVETQYF
. | . | TRBJ2-4 | TRBV15 | TGTGCCACCAGCAGAGACATGTCAAAAAACATTCAGTACTTC | CATSRDMSKNIQYF
. | . | TRBJ1-2 | TRBV19 | TGTGCCAGTAGGGTTGGAGTCTTATTTGGCTACACCTTC | CASRVGVLFGYTF
. | TRBD1 | TRBJ1-2 | TRBV5-1 | TGCGCCAGCAGCCCGGACAGGGGCCAGAGTGGCTACACCTTC | CASSPDRGQSGYTF
. | TRBD1 | TRBJ1-3 | TRBV6-1 | TGTGCCAGCAGTGCATACACTCAGGGGGCCGGCTCTGGAAACACCATATATTTT | CASSAYTQGAGSGNTIYF
. | TRBD1 | TRBJ1-1 | TRBV7-2 | TGTGCCAGCAGTACCGGGACAGTCCGTATTATAGCTGAAGCTTTCTTT | CASSTGTVRIIAEAFF
. | . | TRBJ2-4 | TRBV2 | TGTGCCAGCAGTGAAGCCAGGTCAGGAAGTCTGCACTTC | CASSEARSGSLHF
. | . | TRBJ1-1 | TRBV19 | TGTGCCAGTAGTATAACAGAGAACACTGAAGCTTTCTTT | CASSITENTEAFF
. | . | TRBJ2-7 | TRBV5-1 | TGCGCCAGCAGCTTGGGGTTGACCTACGAGCAGTACTTC | CASSLGLTYEQYF
. | . | TRBJ2-6 | TRBV18 | TGTGCCAGCTCACCACCGAGGGCTGGGGCCAACGTCCTGACTTTC | CASSPPRAGANVLTF
. | TRBD2 | TRBJ2-3 | TRBV2 | TGTGCCAGCAGGGAACTAGCGGGGGACCCGAGGGATACGCAGTATTTT | CASRELAGDPRDTQYF
. | TRBD1 | TRBJ2-2 | TRBV30 | TGTGCCTTTTCCGGGACAGCGAACACCGGGGAGCTGTTTTTT | CAFSGTANTGELFF
. | TRBD1 | TRBJ1-2 | TRBV6-5 | TGTGCCAGCAGTTACGGGACAGGACCCAACTATGGCTACACCTTC | CASSYGTGPNYGYTF
once | TRBD1 | TRBJ2-5 | TRBV5-4 | TGTGCCAGCAGCTCCTGGGGACAGGGTCAAGAGACCCAGTACTTC | CASSSWGQGQETQYF
. | . | TRBJ2-6 | TRBV5-1 | TGCGCCAGCAGCCCTGAAGGGTCTGGGGCCAACGTCCTGACTTTC | CASSPEGSGANVLTF